This entry features one TCR beta chain sequence. The table came from immunoSEQ multiplex PCR; TCRdb's copy has only in-frame clones and leaves some out. The table shows around 70,000 clones, with 80% to 95% occurring only once. The data stem from a study of T cell clones after liver transplantation. Turning to the study itself: Liver transplant recipients had immunosuppression withdrawal attempted within 2 years. Samples came pre-transplant, pre-randomization before withdrawal, and post-randomization after withdrawal ended.

From germline, CDR1 is GTSNPN and CDR2 SVGIG (reference sequence). The CDR3 has 12 residues. V lost 2 bases and J lost 2, with 6 bases in between. Sorting of unstimulated PBMCs yielded separate CD3+CD4+ and CD3+CD8+ fractions. Source: CD4+ T cells from blood, taken approximately 25 months after liver transplant. This rearrangement joins TRBV30 to TRBJ2-5; no definite D call. This receptor was obtained from a human patient who received a liver transplant. T cells may partly derive from the graft donor. This CDR3 reads CAWSNRQETQYF. CDR3 DNA: TGTGCCTGGAGTAACCGTCAAGAGACCCAGTACTTC.